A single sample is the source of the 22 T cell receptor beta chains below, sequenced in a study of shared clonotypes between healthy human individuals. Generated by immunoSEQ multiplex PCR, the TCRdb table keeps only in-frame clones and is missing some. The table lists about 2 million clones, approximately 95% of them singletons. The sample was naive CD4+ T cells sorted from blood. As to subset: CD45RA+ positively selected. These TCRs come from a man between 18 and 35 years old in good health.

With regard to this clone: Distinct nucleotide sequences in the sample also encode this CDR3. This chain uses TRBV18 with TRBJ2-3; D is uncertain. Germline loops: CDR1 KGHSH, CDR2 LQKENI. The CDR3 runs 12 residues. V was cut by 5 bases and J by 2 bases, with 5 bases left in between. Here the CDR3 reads CASSALTDTQYF. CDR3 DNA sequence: TGTGCCAGCTCAGCCCTCACAGATACGCAGTATTTT.

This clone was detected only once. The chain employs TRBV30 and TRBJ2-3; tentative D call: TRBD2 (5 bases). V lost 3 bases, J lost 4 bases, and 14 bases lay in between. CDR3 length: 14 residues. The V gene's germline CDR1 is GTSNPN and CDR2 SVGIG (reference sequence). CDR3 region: CAWSPGLLSDTQYF. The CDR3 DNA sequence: TGTGCCTGGAGCCCCGGACTCCTATCAGATACGCAGTATTTT.

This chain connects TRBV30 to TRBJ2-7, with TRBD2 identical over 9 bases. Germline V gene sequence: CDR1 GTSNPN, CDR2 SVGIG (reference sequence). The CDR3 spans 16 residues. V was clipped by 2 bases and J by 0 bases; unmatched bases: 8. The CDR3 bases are TGTGCCTGGAGTCATCTTAATAGCGGGAGCTCCTACGAGCAGTACTTC. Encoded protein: CAWSHLNSGSSYEQYF.

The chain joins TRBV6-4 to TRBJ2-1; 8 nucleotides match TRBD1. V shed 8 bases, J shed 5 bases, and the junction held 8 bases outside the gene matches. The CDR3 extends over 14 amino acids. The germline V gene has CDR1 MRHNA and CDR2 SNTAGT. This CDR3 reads CASERQGANNEQFF. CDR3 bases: TGTGCCAGCGAACGGCAGGGGGCCAACAATGAGCAGTTCTTC.

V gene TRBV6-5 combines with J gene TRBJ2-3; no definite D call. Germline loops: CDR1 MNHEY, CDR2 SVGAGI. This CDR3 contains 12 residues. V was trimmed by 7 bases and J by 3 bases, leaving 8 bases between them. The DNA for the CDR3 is TGTGCCAGCACTTCACAAACAGATACGCAGTATTTT. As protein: CASTSQTDTQYF.

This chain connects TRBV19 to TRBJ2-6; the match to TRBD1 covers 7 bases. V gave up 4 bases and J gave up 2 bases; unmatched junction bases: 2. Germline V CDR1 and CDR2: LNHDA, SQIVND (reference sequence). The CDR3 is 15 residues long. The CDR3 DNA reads TGTGCCAGTAGTAACCAGGGGGCTGGGGCCAACGTCCTGACTTTC. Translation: CASSNQGAGANVLTF.

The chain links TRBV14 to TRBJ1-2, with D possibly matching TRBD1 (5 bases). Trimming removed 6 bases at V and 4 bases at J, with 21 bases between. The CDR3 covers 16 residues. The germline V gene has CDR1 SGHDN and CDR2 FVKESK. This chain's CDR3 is CASSPPAGKGVYGYTF. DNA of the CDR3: TGTGCCAGCAGTCCTCCCGCCGGAAAAGGGGTCTATGGCTACACCTTC.

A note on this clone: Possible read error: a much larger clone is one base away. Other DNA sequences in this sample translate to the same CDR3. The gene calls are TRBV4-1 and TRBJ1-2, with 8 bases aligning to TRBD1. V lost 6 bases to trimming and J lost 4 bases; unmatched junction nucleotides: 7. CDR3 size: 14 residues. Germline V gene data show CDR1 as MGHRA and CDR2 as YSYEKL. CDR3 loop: CASRQDRDSYGYTF. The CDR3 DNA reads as TGCGCCAGCAGGCAGGACAGGGACTCCTATGGCTACACCTTC.

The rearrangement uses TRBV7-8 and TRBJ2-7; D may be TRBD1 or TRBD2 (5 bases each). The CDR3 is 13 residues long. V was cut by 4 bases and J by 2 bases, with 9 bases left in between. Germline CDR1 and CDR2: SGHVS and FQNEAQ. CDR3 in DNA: TGTGCCAGCAGCTGGGGGAGAGCCTACGAGCAGTACTTC. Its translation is CASSWGRAYEQYF.

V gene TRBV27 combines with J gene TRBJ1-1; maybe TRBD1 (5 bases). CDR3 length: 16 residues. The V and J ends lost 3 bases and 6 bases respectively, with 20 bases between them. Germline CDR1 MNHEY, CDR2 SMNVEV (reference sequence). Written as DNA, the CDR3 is TGTGCCAGCAGTTTCCGACAGAAGAACGGAAAGGCTGAAGCTTTCTTT. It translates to CASSFRQKNGKAEAFF.

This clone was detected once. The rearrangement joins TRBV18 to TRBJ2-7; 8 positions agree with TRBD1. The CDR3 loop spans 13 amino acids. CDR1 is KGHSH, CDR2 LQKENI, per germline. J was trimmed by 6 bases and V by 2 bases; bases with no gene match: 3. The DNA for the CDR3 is TGTGCCAGCTCACCAAGGACAGGGCTCGAGCAGTACTTC. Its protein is CASSPRTGLEQYF. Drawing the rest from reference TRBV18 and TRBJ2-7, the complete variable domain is NAGVMQNPRHLVRRRGQEARLRCSPMKGHSHVYWYRQLPEEGLKFMVYLQKENIIDESGMPKERFSAEFPKEGPSILRIQQVVRGDSAAYFCASSPRTGLEQYFGPGTRLTVT.

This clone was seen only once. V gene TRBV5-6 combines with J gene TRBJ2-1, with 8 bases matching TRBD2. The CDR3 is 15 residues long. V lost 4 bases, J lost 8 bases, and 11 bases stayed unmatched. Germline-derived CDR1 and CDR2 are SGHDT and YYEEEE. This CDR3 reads CASSRRRTSGDEQFF. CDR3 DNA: TGTGCCAGCAGCCGACGCCGAACTAGCGGAGATGAGCAGTTCTTC.

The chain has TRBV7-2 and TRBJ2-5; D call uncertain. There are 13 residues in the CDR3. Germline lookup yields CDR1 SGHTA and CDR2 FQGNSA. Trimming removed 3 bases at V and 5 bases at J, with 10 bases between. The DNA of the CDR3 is TGTGCCAGCAGCTTGCTTGTGGCGGAGACCCAGTACTTC. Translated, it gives CASSLLVAETQYF. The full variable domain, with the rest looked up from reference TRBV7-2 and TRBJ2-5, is GAGVSQSPSNKVTEKGKDVELRCDPISGHTALYWYRQSLGQGLEFLIYFQGNSAPDKSGLPSDRFSAERTGGSVSTLTIQRTQQEDSAVYLCASSLLVAETQYFGPGTRLLVL.

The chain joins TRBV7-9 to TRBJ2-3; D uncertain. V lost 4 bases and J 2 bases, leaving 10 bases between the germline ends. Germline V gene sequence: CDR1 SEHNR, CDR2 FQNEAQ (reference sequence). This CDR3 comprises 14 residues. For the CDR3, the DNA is TGTGCCAGCAGCTCTACGCGGAACACAGATACGCAGTATTTT. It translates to CASSSTRNTDTQYF.

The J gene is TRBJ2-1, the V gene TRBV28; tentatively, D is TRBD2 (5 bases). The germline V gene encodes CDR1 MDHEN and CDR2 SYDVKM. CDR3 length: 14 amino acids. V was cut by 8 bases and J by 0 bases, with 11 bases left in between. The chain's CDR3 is CASQSGTSYNEQFF. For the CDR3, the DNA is TGTGCCAGCCAGAGCGGAACCTCCTACAATGAGCAGTTCTTC.

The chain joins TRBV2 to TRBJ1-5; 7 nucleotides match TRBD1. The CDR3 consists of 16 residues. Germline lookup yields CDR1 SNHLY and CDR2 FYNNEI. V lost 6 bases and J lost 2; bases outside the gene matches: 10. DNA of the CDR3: TGTGCCAGCAGGGATTCACAGGGGACTCGCAATCAGCCCCAGCATTTT. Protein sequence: CASRDSQGTRNQPQHF.

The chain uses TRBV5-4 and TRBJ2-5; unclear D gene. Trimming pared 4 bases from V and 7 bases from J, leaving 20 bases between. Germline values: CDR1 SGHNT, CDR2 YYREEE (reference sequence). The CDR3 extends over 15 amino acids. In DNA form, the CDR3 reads TGTGCCAGCAGCAAGGACGCTTCGCCCGGTGGGACCCAGTACTTC. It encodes CASSKDASPGGTQYF.

The CDR3 spells CASSFNTGGAFSEQYF. As DNA, the CDR3 is TGTGCCAGCAGTTTTAACACAGGGGGGGCCTTCTCCGAGCAGTACTTC. The chain employs TRBV28 and TRBJ2-7, with D possibly TRBD1 on 8 matching bases. Germline V gene sequence: CDR1 MDHEN, CDR2 SYDVKM. This CDR3 comprises 16 residues. Trimming cost V 3 bases and J 6 bases, with 21 bases left between them.

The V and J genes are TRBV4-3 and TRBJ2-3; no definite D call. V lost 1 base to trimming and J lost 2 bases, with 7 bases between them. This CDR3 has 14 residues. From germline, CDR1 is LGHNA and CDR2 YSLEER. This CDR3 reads CASSQARYTDTQYF. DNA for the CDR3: TGCGCCAGCAGCCAAGCCAGGTACACAGATACGCAGTATTTT.

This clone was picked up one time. This chain's CDR3 is CASSQDARGPRDGYTF. The CDR3 DNA reads as TGCGCCAGCAGCCAAGATGCCCGGGGGCCACGGGATGGCTACACCTTC. The rearrangement uses TRBV4-3 and TRBJ1-2; tentative D call: TRBD1 (6 bases). Germline CDR1 and CDR2: LGHNA and YSLEER. This CDR3 is 16 amino acids long. V was clipped by 0 bases and J by 6 bases, with 17 bases between them.

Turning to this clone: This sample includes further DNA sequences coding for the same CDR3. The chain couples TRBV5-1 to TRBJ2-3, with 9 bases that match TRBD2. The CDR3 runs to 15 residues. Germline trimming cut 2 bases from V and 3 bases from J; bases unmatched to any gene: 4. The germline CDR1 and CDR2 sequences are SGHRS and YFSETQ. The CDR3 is CASSFGSGGTDTQYF. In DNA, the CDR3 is TGCGCCAGCAGCTTTGGTAGCGGGGGTACAGATACGCAGTATTTT.

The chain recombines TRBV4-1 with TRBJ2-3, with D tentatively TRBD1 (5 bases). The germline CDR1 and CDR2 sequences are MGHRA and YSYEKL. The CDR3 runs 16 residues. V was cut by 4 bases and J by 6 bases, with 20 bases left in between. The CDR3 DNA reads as TGCGCCAGCAGCCCGGTTCAGCTTAGGGGTCAGGATACGCAGTATTTT. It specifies CASSPVQLRGQDTQYF.